This T cell receptor (beta chain) is from a study of CD8 T cells in Susac syndrome. Study conclusions and caveats: The study recognized that the number of individuals in its TCR sequencing and HLA analysis was relatively small.

TEMRA cells were FACS-enriched, unlike CD8+ and CD4+ T cells, which were negatively isolated. Remarks on this clonotype: As yet, its antigen is unknown.

This CDR3 is built from 12 residues. Trimming shortened V by 6 bases and J by 0 bases, and 8 bases separated the two germline ends. From germline, CDR1 is GTSNPN and CDR2 SVGIG (reference sequence). Reverse transcription of roughly 0.5 to 1 ug RNA was carried out with random hexamers. With immunoSEQ multiplex PCR, TCR beta CDR3 was amplified across 54 Vbeta and 13 Jbeta. A single record per CDR3 protein comes from TCRdb applying MiXCR to the immunoSEQ multiplex PCR reads. The data contain about 300,000 distinct CDR3 sequences, 65% to 90% of them seen just once; the ten biggest clones take up approximately 0.2%.

This chain uses TRBV30 with TRBJ1-1; D unresolved. The receptor's source is a human donor with multiple sclerosis. Source material: CD8+ T cells from PBMCs. The CDR3 sequence: CACHLMNTEAFF. In DNA form, the CDR3 reads TGTGCCTGCCACCTAATGAACACTGAAGCTTTCTTT. Combining the CDR3 with reference TRBV30 and TRBJ1-1 gives the whole variable domain SQTIHQWPATLVQPVGSPLSLECTVEGTSNPNLYWYRQAAGRGLQLLFYSVGIGQISSEVPQNLSASRPQDRQFILSSKKLLLSDSGFYLCACHLMNTEAFFGQGTRLTVV.